This TCR beta chain derives from a study of cytomegalovirus exposure and HLA in healthy donors. The overall study: Early on, a data release was issued that held roughly 80 million unique TCRs from HLA-typed donors.

Germline CDR1 reads MDHEN; CDR2 reads SYDVKM. J gave up 4 bases and V 11 bases, and 13 bases lay outside the gene matches. The CDR3 consists of 14 residues. The PCR contained 60 Vbeta and 13 Jbeta primers. Generated by immunoSEQ multiplex PCR, the TCRdb table keeps only in-frame clones and is missing some. The table includes roughly 70,000 clones, around 78% detected once. This receptor was taken from a man aged 50 to 59 in good health and CMV-seronegative. Sequencing input: PBMCs. V gene TRBV28 combines with J gene TRBJ2-7; TRBD2 matches 8 bases. The chain's CDR3 is CAAGHSGKAYEQYF. The CDR3 region has the DNA TGTGCCGCCGGGCATAGCGGGAAGGCTTACGAGCAGTACTTC.